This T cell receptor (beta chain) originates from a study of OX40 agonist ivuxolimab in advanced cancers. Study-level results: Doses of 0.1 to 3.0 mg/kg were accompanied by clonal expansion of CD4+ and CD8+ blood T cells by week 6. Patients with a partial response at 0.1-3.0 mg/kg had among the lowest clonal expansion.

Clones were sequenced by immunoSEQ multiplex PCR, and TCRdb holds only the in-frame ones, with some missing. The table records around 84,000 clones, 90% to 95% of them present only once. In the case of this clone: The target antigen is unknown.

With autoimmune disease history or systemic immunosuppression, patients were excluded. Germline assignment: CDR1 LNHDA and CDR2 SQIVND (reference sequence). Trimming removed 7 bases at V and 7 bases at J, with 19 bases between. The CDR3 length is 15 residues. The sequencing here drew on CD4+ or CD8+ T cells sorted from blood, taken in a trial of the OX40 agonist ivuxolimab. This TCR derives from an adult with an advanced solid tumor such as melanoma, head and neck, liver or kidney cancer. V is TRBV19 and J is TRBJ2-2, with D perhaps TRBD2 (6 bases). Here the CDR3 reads CASNSPGERNGELFF. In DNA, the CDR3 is TGTGCCAGTAACTCTCCGGGAGAAAGAAACGGGGAGCTGTTTTTT.